These 20 T cell receptor beta chains came from one sample sequenced in a study of cytomegalovirus exposure and HLA in healthy donors (dated by TCRdb to about 2017). The library relied on the immunoSEQ multiplex PCR assay. The multiplex PCR relied on a mix of 60 forward primers for TCR Vbeta segments and 13 reverse primers for TCR Jbeta segments. Not all clones reach the TCRdb copy of this immuneACCESS table, which keeps in-frame sequences only. Checked studies attribute under half of the gap to unresolved V genes and leave the rest unexplained. Across this sample there are some 170,000 clones, with 82% seen only once. The top ten constitute about 0.98% of the sample. The sequencing sample was made of PBMCs. Receptors originate from a girl aged 2 to 10 in good health and CMV-seropositive.

V and J are TRBV7-3 and TRBJ2-3, with 10 bases fitting TRBD2. The trim removed 5 bases at V and 4 bases at J, leaving 9 bases unmatched. The CDR3 runs 16 residues. Germline V gives CDR1 SGHTA, CDR2 FQGTGA. CDR3 bases: TGTGCCAGCAGCGCTAGCGGGAGCCTGAGTGCAGATACGCAGTATTTT. As protein: CASSASGSLSADTQYF.

This clone was picked up a small number of times. This rearrangement joins TRBV9 to TRBJ2-7, with 14 bases aligning to TRBD2. J lost 5 bases, V lost 4 bases, and 8 bases had no gene match. The CDR3 sequence is 16 residues long. The germline V gene has CDR1 SGDLS and CDR2 YYNGEE. The CDR3 is CASSFRPGLAGDEQYF. The DNA for the CDR3 is TGTGCCAGCAGCTTCCGCCCGGGACTAGCGGGAGACGAGCAGTACTTC.

The chain carries TRBV4-1 and TRBJ2-3; weak D call: TRBD2 (6 bases). In germline, CDR1 is MGHRA, CDR2 YSYEKL. Deletions cut 2 bases from V and 4 bases from J, with 16 bases between. This CDR3 has 16 residues. Here the CDR3 DNA reads TGCGCCAGCAGCCAACCACCCGGAGTAGCGGCAGATACGCAGTATTTT. Its translation is CASSQPPGVAADTQYF.

The rearrangement links TRBV10-3 to TRBJ2-1; 8 bases match TRBD2. Per germline, CDR1 ENHRY and CDR2 SYGVKD. The CDR3 length is 15 residues. The junction had 4 bases not matched to a gene; V was cut back by 6 bases and J by 0 bases. In nucleotides, the CDR3 is TGTGCCATCAGGGGCAGCGGGAGCTCCTACAATGAGCAGTTCTTC. Translation: CAIRGSGSSYNEQFF.

The V call is TRBV5-1, the J call TRBJ2-3, with TRBD2 identical over 7 bases. Trimming removed 7 bases from V and 0 bases from J; junction bases left unmatched: 5. This CDR3 is 14 amino acids long. Germline V lookup: CDR1 SGHRS, CDR2 YFSETQ. Here the CDR3 reads CASRSGASTDTQYF. CDR3 in DNA: TGCGCCAGCCGGAGCGGGGCTAGCACAGATACGCAGTATTTT.

The chain carries TRBV9 and TRBJ1-1, with TRBD1 matching 8 bases. V lost 4 bases to trimming and J lost 0 bases; unmatched junction nucleotides: 8. The CDR3 extends over 16 amino acids. From germline, CDR1 is SGDLS and CDR2 YYNGEE. CDR3: CASSPPGQGVNTEAFF. DNA of the CDR3: TGTGCCAGCAGCCCTCCCGGACAGGGAGTGAACACTGAAGCTTTCTTT.

The chain employs TRBV30 and TRBJ2-2; 8 nucleotides align to TRBD2. The CDR3 has 15 residues. Germline CDR1 and CDR2: GTSNPN and SVGIG (reference sequence). J lost 5 bases, V lost 0 bases, and 5 bases had no gene match. The CDR3 bases are TGTGCCTGGAGTGTACTGGCTAGCGGGACCGGGGAGCTGTTTTTT. Translation gives CAWSVLASGTGELFF. Together with reference TRBV30 and TRBJ2-2, the CDR3 gives the full variable domain: SQTIHQWPATLVQPVGSPLSLECTVEGTSNPNLYWYRQAAGRGLQLLFYSVGIGQISSEVPQNLSASRPQDRQFILSSKKLLLSDSGFYLCAWSVLASGTGELFFGEGSRLTVL.

The rearrangement joins TRBV6-1 to TRBJ1-2; TRBD1 matches at 7 bases. CDR1 MNHNS and CDR2 SASEGT come from the germline V gene. The CDR3 loop spans 12 amino acids. The trim removed 6 bases at V and 8 bases at J, leaving 6 bases unmatched. CDR3 in amino acids: CASSNRGYGYTF. CDR3 DNA sequence: TGTGCCAGCAGCAACAGGGGCTACGGCTACACCTTC.

This chain links TRBV4-1 with TRBJ2-5; 11 bases align to TRBD2. This CDR3 comprises 17 residues. Germline loops: CDR1 MGHRA, CDR2 YSYEKL. V lost 2 bases, J lost 4 bases, and 9 bases stayed unmatched. CDR3 protein: CASSQQLAGGPRETQYF. As DNA, the CDR3 is TGCGCCAGCAGCCAACAATTAGCGGGAGGGCCACGAGAGACCCAGTACTTC.

J is TRBJ2-7 and V is TRBV28; maybe TRBD2 (6 bases). The CDR3 totals 16 residues. The germline CDR1 and CDR2 sequences are MDHEN and SYDVKM. V was trimmed by 7 bases and J by 3 bases, leaving 22 bases between them. The DNA of the CDR3 is TGTGCCAGCAATCCAACGGCGGGGCGGAGCGTCTACGAGCAGTACTTC. It translates to CASNPTAGRSVYEQYF.

The chain has TRBV30 and TRBJ1-2, with D uncertain. Trimming took off 1 base at V and 2 bases at J, with 14 bases between the two ends. This CDR3 contains 15 residues. The germline V gene has CDR1 GTSNPN and CDR2 SVGIG (reference sequence). The CDR3, as DNA: TGTGCCTGGAGTGGTCTGCAGAGGAGAAACTATGGCTACACCTTC. Translating gives CAWSGLQRRNYGYTF.

This clone was seen just once. This sequence joins TRBV11-2 and TRBJ2-7; D uncertain. Germline lookup yields CDR1 SGHAT and CDR2 FQNNGV. This CDR3 comprises 12 residues. V gave up 5 bases and J gave up 3 bases, with 8 bases separating them. As DNA, the CDR3 is TGTGCCAGCAGCCTCGTTTTCTACGAGCAGTACTTC. It codes for CASSLVFYEQYF.

The rearrangement links TRBV29-1 to TRBJ1-5; 7 bases agree with TRBD1. Per germline, CDR1 SQVTM and CDR2 ANQGSEA. The CDR3 consists of 13 residues. With V trimmed by 6 bases and J by 7 bases, 9 bases remained unmatched. CDR3 sequence reads: CSVGDSFRQPQHF. The CDR3 region has the DNA TGCAGCGTGGGGGACAGTTTTAGGCAGCCCCAGCATTTT.

The J gene is TRBJ1-1, the V gene TRBV30; a possible D gene is TRBD1 (6 bases). The V end was cut by 3 bases, the J end by 4 bases, with 21 bases between. This CDR3 spans 16 amino acids. Germline loops: CDR1 GTSNPN, CDR2 SVGIG (reference sequence). This CDR3 is CAWSLVTGGWGTEAFF. The CDR3 DNA is TGTGCCTGGAGCCTGGTGACAGGTGGGTGGGGCACTGAAGCTTTCTTT. Full variable domain (missing parts from reference TRBV30 and TRBJ1-1): SQTIHQWPATLVQPVGSPLSLECTVEGTSNPNLYWYRQAAGRGLQLLFYSVGIGQISSEVPQNLSASRPQDRQFILSSKKLLLSDSGFYLCAWSLVTGGWGTEAFFGQGTRLTVV.

The chain couples TRBV28 to TRBJ2-2, with D unclear. CDR1 is MDHEN and CDR2 is SYDVKM in the germline V gene. The CDR3 is made up of 14 amino acids. V was cut by 3 bases and J by 3 bases, with 8 bases left in between. The CDR3 is CASSFGVYTGELFF. The CDR3 DNA follows: TGTGCCAGCAGTTTTGGAGTGTACACCGGGGAGCTGTTTTTT.

This clone is a singleton in its sample. The V gene is TRBV6-5, the J gene TRBJ1-2; TRBD1 matches 8 bases. V was clipped by 2 bases and J by 8 bases; unmatched bases: 4. Looked up from germline, CDR1 is MNHEY and CDR2 is SVGAGI. The CDR3 spans 13 residues. This CDR3 reads CASSYGDRSGYTF. The CDR3 bases are TGTGCCAGCAGTTACGGGGACAGGAGCGGCTACACCTTC.

The sample holds a few counts of this clone. The V call is TRBV6-5, the J call TRBJ2-2, with a weak D call TRBD1 (6 bases). The germline V and J ends were trimmed by 6 bases and 7 bases, with 9 bases remaining between them. The CDR3 consists of 12 residues. CDR1 is MNHEY, CDR2 SVGAGI, per germline. For the CDR3, the DNA is TGTGCCAGCAGACCCAGGGGCGGGGAGCTGTTTTTT. Its protein product is CASRPRGGELFF.

This sequence joins TRBV9 and TRBJ1-5; a possible D gene is TRBD1 (6 bases). Trimming took off 4 bases at V and 0 bases at J, with 14 bases between the two ends. This CDR3 is 16 amino acids long. CDR1 is SGDLS and CDR2 is YYNGEE in the germline V gene. For the CDR3, the DNA is TGTGCCAGCAGCCCGGGGAGGGGGGATAGCAATCAGCCCCAGCATTTT. It translates to CASSPGRGDSNQPQHF.

This clone occurred a few times. This rearrangement joins TRBV30 to TRBJ1-2, with a tentative D call TRBD1 (5 bases). Germline assignment: CDR1 GTSNPN and CDR2 SVGIG (reference sequence). V shed 7 bases and J shed 4 bases, with 10 bases lying between them. The CDR3 spans 11 residues. As DNA, the CDR3 is TGTGCCTTGGGGGGGTCCTATGGCTACACCTTC. This sequence encodes CALGGSYGYTF.

The rearrangement joins TRBV4-1 to TRBJ1-2; possibly TRBD1 for D (6 bases). Per the germline V gene, CDR1 is MGHRA and CDR2 is YSYEKL. Trimming pared 1 base from V and 2 bases from J, leaving 8 bases between. The CDR3 covers 14 residues. CDR3 bases: TGCGCCAGCAGCCAAGGGGGGCTGAACTATGGCTACACCTTC. It translates to CASSQGGLNYGYTF.